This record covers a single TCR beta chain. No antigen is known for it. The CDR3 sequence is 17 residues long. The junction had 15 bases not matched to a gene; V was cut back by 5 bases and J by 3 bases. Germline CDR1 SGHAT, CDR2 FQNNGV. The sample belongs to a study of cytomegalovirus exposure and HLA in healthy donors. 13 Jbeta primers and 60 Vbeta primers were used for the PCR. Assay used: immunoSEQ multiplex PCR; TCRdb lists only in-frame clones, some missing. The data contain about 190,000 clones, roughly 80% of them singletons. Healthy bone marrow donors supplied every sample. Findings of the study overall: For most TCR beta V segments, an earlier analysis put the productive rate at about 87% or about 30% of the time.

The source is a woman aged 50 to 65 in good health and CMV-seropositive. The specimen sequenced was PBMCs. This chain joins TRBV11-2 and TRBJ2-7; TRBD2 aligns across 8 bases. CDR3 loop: CASSLGRGTREIYEQYF. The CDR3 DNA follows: TGTGCCAGCAGCCTCGGGAGGGGGACTAGGGAGATCTACGAGCAGTACTTC.